These 18 T cell receptor beta chains share one sample of origin, sequenced in a study of blood T cell repertoires in COVID-19 (dated by TCRdb to about 2020). The library relied on the immunoSEQ multiplex PCR assay. This is the immuneACCESS table as TCRdb keeps it, with only in-frame sequences that have V and J called. A part of the clones is gone; compared with another copy, unresolved V genes explain less than half, and the rest is unexplained. This sample comprises approximately 280,000 clones, roughly 89% of them detected only once. The ten largest clones take up 6% to 7% of the sample. Sequencing was done on a sample of PBMCs or T cells enriched from blood (not recorded which). These receptors all stem from a woman aged 40 to 49 who had recovered from COVID-19.

The CDR3 region has the DNA TGTGCCAGCAGCACAAAACAGGGGGCGAACACTGAAGCTTTCTTT. This encodes CASSTKQGANTEAFF. J is TRBJ1-1 and V is TRBV11-1; 9 nucleotides agree with TRBD1. Unmatched junction bases numbered 5, after V lost 5 bases and J lost 1 base. The CDR3 runs 15 residues. The germline V gene encodes CDR1 SGHAT and CDR2 FQDESV (reference sequence).

The CDR3 DNA follows: TGTGCCAGCAGTGAAGGACCAGCGAGCTACGAGCAGTACTTC. This codes for CASSEGPASYEQYF. The chain joins TRBV6-1 to TRBJ2-7; no clear D. CDR1 and CDR2 (germline): MNHNS, SASEGT. Trimming cost V 1 base and J 3 bases, with 10 bases left between them. The CDR3 runs to 14 residues.

The rearrangement joins TRBV7-2 to TRBJ2-1, with 8 nucleotides matching TRBD2. Germline lookup yields CDR1 SGHTA and CDR2 FQGNSA. The CDR3 contains 17 residues. V was pared by 2 bases and J by 3 bases, with 9 bases of the junction left unmatched. CDR3 in DNA: TGTGCCAGCAGCTTACACACGTCAAGCGGGAGCTACAATGAGCAGTTCTTC. The encoded protein is CASSLHTSSGSYNEQFF.

The rearrangement uses TRBV9 and TRBJ2-2; D remains ambiguous. The CDR3 contains 14 residues. With 2 bases removed from V and 5 bases from J, the gap between germline ends came to 10 bases. From germline, CDR1 is SGDLS and CDR2 YYNGEE. For the CDR3, the DNA is TGTGCCAGCAGCGTTATGCTGGAGACCGGGGAGCTGTTTTTT. This sequence encodes CASSVMLETGELFF.

The chain is built from TRBV7-3 and TRBJ2-5, with 8 bases identical to TRBD2. Germline CDR1 is SGHTA and CDR2 is FQGTGA. The J segment lost 4 bases and the V segment lost 0 bases, leaving 7 bases of the junction unmatched. The CDR3 loop spans 16 amino acids. Here the CDR3 reads CASSLTPGGLPETQYF. In nucleotides, the CDR3 is TGTGCCAGCAGCTTAACACCGGGAGGGCTTCCAGAGACCCAGTACTTC.

The rearrangement uses TRBV4-2 and TRBJ1-1; D remains ambiguous. Germline V gene data show CDR1 as LGHNA and CDR2 as YNFKEQ. Trimming took off 2 bases at V and 3 bases at J, with 13 bases between the two ends. There are 15 residues in the CDR3. DNA for the CDR3: TGTGCCAGCAGCCAAAGGTGGGCTGCCCACACTGAAGCTTTCTTT. Translation gives CASSQRWAAHTEAFF.

This chain connects TRBV28 to TRBJ1-4; 9 nucleotides agree with TRBD1. CDR1 is MDHEN and CDR2 is SYDVKM in the germline V gene. The CDR3 totals 15 residues. V lost 10 bases, J lost 9 bases, and 15 bases stayed unmatched. Here the CDR3 reads CATKYAGTGRQKLFF. The CDR3 coding sequence is TGTGCCACTAAGTACGCCGGGACAGGGAGGCAAAAACTGTTTTTT.

The rearrangement links TRBV18 to TRBJ2-5; D is unclear. The CDR3 length is 13 residues. The germline gives CDR1 KGHSH, CDR2 LQKENI. Trimming took off 2 bases at V and 2 bases at J, with 6 bases between the two ends. DNA for the CDR3: TGTGCCAGCTCACCATCCAGGCAAGAGACCCAGTACTTC. Translating gives CASSPSRQETQYF.

The V gene is TRBV5-1, the J gene TRBJ1-1; 7 bases map to TRBD1. Germline CDR1 SGHRS, CDR2 YFSETQ. V was clipped by 3 bases and J by 4 bases; unmatched bases: 3. The CDR3 has 13 amino acids. CDR3 region: CASSWGTVTEAFF. In nucleotides, the CDR3 is TGCGCCAGCAGCTGGGGGACAGTCACTGAAGCTTTCTTT.

The chain is built from TRBV18 and TRBJ1-4; 7 positions agree with TRBD1. The V segment lost 5 bases and the J segment 2 bases; nucleotides outside the gene matches: 8. The CDR3 is made up of 16 amino acids. Germline CDR1 KGHSH, CDR2 LQKENI. For the CDR3, the DNA is TGTGCCAGCTCAAAGGGACAGAAGGACACTAATGAAAAACTGTTTTTT. Translation: CASSKGQKDTNEKLFF. The whole variable domain, remainder taken from reference TRBV18 and TRBJ1-4, is NAGVMQNPRHLVRRRGQEARLRCSPMKGHSHVYWYRQLPEEGLKFMVYLQKENIIDESGMPKERFSAEFPKEGPSILRIQQVVRGDSAAYFCASSKGQKDTNEKLFFGSGTQLSVL.

The genes are TRBV15 and TRBJ2-7, with 8 bases that match TRBD1. V was pared by 5 bases and J by 0 bases, with 15 bases of the junction left unmatched. The CDR3 spans 18 residues. Germline CDR1 is LNHNV and CDR2 is YYDKDF (reference sequence). CDR3 in amino acids: CATSLGQGRVRSSYEQYF. The CDR3 nucleotides are TGTGCCACCAGCCTCGGACAGGGTCGCGTTAGGAGCTCCTACGAGCAGTACTTC.

This clone was detected only a few times. J is TRBJ1-5 and V is TRBV19; D remains ambiguous. V gave up 4 bases and J gave up 0 bases, with 13 bases separating them. The germline gives CDR1 LNHDA, CDR2 SQIVND (reference sequence). This CDR3 is 16 amino acids long. The CDR3 sequence: CASSTPTPYSNQPQHF. CDR3 coding DNA: TGTGCCAGTAGTACCCCGACACCCTATAGCAATCAGCCCCAGCATTTT.

This clone was observed a few times. The chain is built from TRBV7-9 and TRBJ1-2, with D maybe TRBD1 (6 bases). Per germline, CDR1 SEHNR and CDR2 FQNEAQ (reference sequence). The V end was cut by 6 bases, the J end by 4 bases, with 21 bases between. The CDR3 consists of 16 residues. The CDR3 region is CASSELGGGRVYGYTF. The DNA of the CDR3 is TGTGCCAGCAGTGAGCTTGGGGGCGGTAGGGTCTATGGCTACACCTTC.

The chain is built from TRBV7-9 and TRBJ1-4, with D possibly matching TRBD1 (5 bases). Germline V gene lookup returns CDR1 SEHNR and CDR2 FQNEAQ (reference sequence). Trimming cost V 3 bases and J 2 bases, with 13 bases left between them. The CDR3 is 16 amino acids. The chain's CDR3 is CASSFSRASTNEKLFF. CDR3 DNA sequence: TGTGCCAGCAGCTTTTCCAGGGCGTCGACTAATGAAAAACTGTTTTTT.

Many counts were recorded for this clone. The genes are TRBV14 and TRBJ2-7; TRBD2 matches 11 bases. Trimming took 5 bases from V and 0 from J; bases not matched to a gene: 9. Germline CDR1 reads SGHDN; CDR2 reads FVKESK. The CDR3 is 17 residues long. Written as DNA, the CDR3 is TGTGCCAGCAGCGACATTGGAACTAGCGGGAGCTCCTACGAGCAGTACTTC. Its translation is CASSDIGTSGSSYEQYF.

The J gene is TRBJ2-7, the V gene TRBV18; the match to TRBD2 covers 8 bases. Germline CDR1 and CDR2: KGHSH and LQKENI. Trimming at V came to 2 bases and at J to 6 bases, leaving 3 bases not matched to a gene. The CDR3 consists of 13 residues. DNA for the CDR3: TGTGCCAGCTCACCAGGACTAGCCAGCGAGCAGTACTTC. It encodes CASSPGLASEQYF.

V and J are TRBV11-2 and TRBJ2-2; D is uncertain. The V gene's germline CDR1 is SGHAT and CDR2 FQNNGV. Trimming pared 5 bases from V and 7 bases from J, leaving 20 bases between. The CDR3 consists of 16 residues. The CDR3 DNA is TGTGCCAGCAGCCCCCCCGTTGGGCGAAGGAACGGGGAGCTGTTTTTT. Its translation: CASSPPVGRRNGELFF. Filled out from reference TRBV11-2 and TRBJ2-2, the complete variable domain reads EAGVAQSPRYKIIEKRQSVAFWCNPISGHATLYWYQQILGQGPKLLIQFQNNGVVDDSQLPKDRFSAERLKGVDSTLKIQPAKLEDSAVYLCASSPPVGRRNGELFFGEGSRLTVL.

This clone appeared a single time. This chain joins TRBV27 and TRBJ1-5; 7 bases fit TRBD1. V was clipped by 3 bases and J by 5 bases; unmatched bases: 4. Per the germline V gene, CDR1 is MNHEY and CDR2 is SMNVEV (reference sequence). This CDR3 is built from 14 residues. The CDR3 DNA reads TGTGCCAGCAGTTTCGGCAGGGGGGATCAGCCCCAGCATTTT. It specifies CASSFGRGDQPQHF.